The rows below give T cell receptor beta chains drawn from one sample of a study of vaccination effects on CD4 cells after COVID-19. The antigens these receptors bind are not known. This table comes from immunoSEQ multiplex PCR, and its TCRdb copy is limited to in-frame clones, with some not included. Seen here are 40,000 to 50,000 clones, around 74% observed once, and the top ten hold less than 15%. The sequencing here drew on CD4+ T cells from PBMCs cultured with HCoV-OC43 spike peptides, taken after COVID-19 vaccination. These TCRs come from a human donor who received a COVID-19 vaccine. Each CDR3 is given with its conserved first and last residue. The D gene is left open where the match is weak. Rows give clone size only sometimes, using once, few, many, or a class for an expanded clone.

V: TRBV9
J: TRBJ1-2
D: TRBD1
size: -
CDR3: CASSVGQGSGYTF

V: TRBV5-4
J: TRBJ2-5
D: TRBD1
size: -
CDR3: CASSNRDSKETQYF

V: TRBV4-1
J: TRBJ2-1
D: TRBD2
size: -
CDR3: CASSQATTVWVPTSGRSNEQFF

V: TRBV3-1/TRBV3-2
J: TRBJ1-2
D: -
size: -
CDR3: CASSQGSGVRGYTF

V: TRBV5-1
J: TRBJ2-7
D: TRBD2
size: -
CDR3: CASSTGLAGFEQYF

V: TRBV18
J: TRBJ1-1
D: -
size: -
CDR3: CASSPVVSGDEAFF

V: TRBV21-1
J: TRBJ1-2
D: -
size: -
CDR3: CASSKGPADYGYTF

V: TRBV6-6
J: TRBJ1-2
D: -
size: few
CDR3: CASSYGNYGYTF

V: TRBV7-9
J: TRBJ1-2
D: -
size: once
CDR3: CASSPLTDRTNYGYTF

V: TRBV3-1/TRBV3-2
J: TRBJ1-1
D: -
size: -
CDR3: CASCKFLGGRTEAFF

V: TRBV2
J: TRBJ2-1
D: -
size: -
CDR3: CASRHDGVNEQFF

V: TRBV6-6
J: TRBJ2-3
D: -
size: once
CDR3: CASSYLPPPTDTQYF

V: TRBV27
J: TRBJ1-5
D: -
size: -
CDR3: CASNTRWGVNQPQHF

V: TRBV3-1/TRBV3-2
J: TRBJ2-5
D: TRBD2
size: -
CDR3: CASSQVAGGGGETQYF

V: TRBV18
J: TRBJ2-3
D: TRBD1
size: -
CDR3: CASSRQGIYTDTQYF

V: TRBV9
J: TRBJ1-5
D: -
size: -
CDR3: CASSVGSLSNQPQHF

V: TRBV7-2
J: TRBJ1-4
D: -
size: once
CDR3: CASSLVAGIGEKLFF

V: TRBV19
J: TRBJ1-2
D: TRBD1
size: -
CDR3: CASRTGTVGYGYTF

V: TRBV21-1
J: TRBJ2-1
D: -
size: -
CDR3: CASSKDGGGGHNEQFF

V: TRBV3-1/TRBV3-2
J: TRBJ1-6
D: TRBD1
size: -
CDR3: CAILTLRTGTYSPLHF

V: TRBV18
J: TRBJ2-7
D: -
size: -
CDR3: CASSPIRPDEQYF

V: TRBV4-2
J: TRBJ2-7
D: -
size: -
CDR3: CASSQDPDSYSYEQYF

V: TRBV6-1
J: TRBJ2-2
D: -
size: -
CDR3: CASSDAAITGELFF

V: TRBV6-6
J: TRBJ2-7
D: TRBD2
size: few
CDR3: CASSRREGGYEQYF

V: TRBV7-9
J: TRBJ1-5
D: -
size: once
CDR3: CASGYSNQPQHF

V: TRBV30
J: TRBJ1-1
D: -
size: once
CDR3: CAWIRGNTEAFF

V: TRBV18
J: TRBJ2-2
D: TRBD1
size: -
CDR3: CASSLSGGPNTGELFF

V: TRBV21-1
J: TRBJ2-7
D: -
size: -
CDR3: CASSNRFRDHTIYEQYF

V: TRBV27
J: TRBJ1-6
D: -
size: -
CDR3: CASTLRGNSYNSPLHF

V: TRBV30
J: TRBJ1-2
D: -
size: -
CDR3: CACRGENYGYTF

V: TRBV10-2
J: TRBJ1-1
D: -
size: -
CDR3: CASNLQGKNTEAFF

V: TRBV4-1
J: TRBJ2-4
D: -
size: -
CDR3: CASSQVEGPIQYF

V: TRBV29-1
J: TRBJ2-7
D: TRBD1
size: -
CDR3: CSVNRGPGEQYF

V: TRBV27
J: TRBJ2-1
D: TRBD2
size: -
CDR3: CASSPPFAGVSHEQFF

V: TRBV5-1
J: TRBJ2-5
D: TRBD2
size: -
CDR3: CASSLSSGQSSTQYF

V: TRBV10-2
J: TRBJ1-1
D: -
size: -
CDR3: CASSELLGTWGEAFF

V: TRBV18
J: TRBJ2-7
D: TRBD2
size: -
CDR3: CASSPGTIALHYEQYF

V: TRBV18
J: TRBJ1-1
D: -
size: -
CDR3: CASSPQDSLGRTEAFF

V: TRBV27
J: TRBJ2-5
D: TRBD2
size: -
CDR3: CASSAGDQETQYF

V: TRBV2
J: TRBJ1-6
D: -
size: -
CDR3: CASGRDSPLHF

V: TRBV5-4
J: TRBJ1-2
D: -
size: -
CDR3: CASSSGPGMAGPGYTF

V: TRBV5-1
J: TRBJ1-3
D: -
size: -
CDR3: CASSLAPGAGNTIYF

V: TRBV19
J: TRBJ1-2
D: TRBD1
size: -
CDR3: CATSTGFSGYTF

V: TRBV19
J: TRBJ1-2
D: -
size: -
CDR3: CASSMALFWGAHLYGYTF

V: TRBV5-4
J: TRBJ2-7
D: TRBD2
size: -
CDR3: CASSRAGATEQYF